The rows below give T cell receptor beta chains drawn from one sample of a study of T cell changes during pregnancy in multiple sclerosis. Generated by immunoSEQ multiplex PCR, the TCRdb table keeps only in-frame clones and is missing some. The sample includes roughly 100,000 clones, 90% of them seen just once. Source: peripheral blood, taken in the second trimester of pregnancy. These receptors were obtained from a female donor in good health, enrolled as a control in a pregnancy study. Both conserved end residues are part of each CDR3. A D gene is named only where the DNA matches it firmly. Rows may omit the clone size; those that give it use once, few, many or a size class.

j_gene	d_gene	abundance	v_gene	CDR3nt	CDR3aa
TRBJ1-2	-	-	TRBV5-6	TGTGCCAGCAGCTTGGTAGACAGCACCCTCTATGGCTACACCTTC	CASSLVDSTLYGYTF
TRBJ1-2	-	few	TRBV11-2	TGTGCCAGCAGCTTTCCGACTGGATCGGAGCGCTACACCTTC	CASSFPTGSERYTF
TRBJ2-6	-	once	TRBV27	TGTGCCAGCAGCCCAGGACAGCCGTACGTCCTGACTTTC	CASSPGQPYVLTF
TRBJ2-7	TRBD2	-	TRBV9	TGTGCCAGCAGCGTAGGGGGAGGGACCTACGAGCAGTACTTC	CASSVGGGTYEQYF
TRBJ2-3	TRBD2	-	TRBV9	TGTGCCAGCGATGGACTAGCGGGAACAGATACGCAGTATTTT	CASDGLAGTDTQYF
TRBJ1-4	TRBD1	-	TRBV7-9	TGTGCCAGCAGCTCGGTAGGACAGGGGGAAAAACTGTTTTTT	CASSSVGQGEKLFF
TRBJ2-7	TRBD1	-	TRBV28	TGTGCCAGCAGTAGACCCGACAGGGAAGGGTCCTACGAGCAGTACTTC	CASSRPDREGSYEQYF
TRBJ2-4	-	medium-sized	TRBV2	TGTGCCATCACCGAGGGAGCCAAAAACATTCAGTACTTC	CAITEGAKNIQYF
TRBJ2-7	TRBD1	-	TRBV7-9	TGTGCCAGCAGCCCACAGGGGGCCTACGAGCAGTACTTC	CASSPQGAYEQYF
TRBJ1-4	TRBD1	once	TRBV27	TGTGCCAGCAGTCTCCTTGGACAGGTTGCAACTAATGAAAAACTGTTTTTT	CASSLLGQVATNEKLFF
TRBJ1-4	TRBD1	-	TRBV7-8	TGTGCCAGCAGCTTACCGGGACAGGGCAATGAAAAACTGTTTTTT	CASSLPGQGNEKLFF
TRBJ1-1	-	-	TRBV6-1	TGTGCCAGCAGTGATGAGGGACACATGAACACTGAAGCTTTCTTT	CASSDEGHMNTEAFF
TRBJ2-6	-	-	TRBV6-5	TGTGCCAGCAGTTACTCGAGGGTCTCCGGGGCCAACGTCCTGACTTTC	CASSYSRVSGANVLTF
TRBJ2-7	TRBD1	-	TRBV5-1	TGCGCCAGCAGCTGGGGACAGGGGAACGACGAGCAGTACTTC	CASSWGQGNDEQYF
TRBJ2-2	-	-	TRBV11-2	TGTGCCAGCAGGGGGGGTGGGACCGGGGAGCTGTTTTTT	CASRGGGTGELFF
TRBJ1-2	-	-	TRBV6-5	TGTGCCAGCAGTTACTCGAGGACAGACTATGGCTACACCTTC	CASSYSRTDYGYTF
TRBJ1-1	-	once	TRBV6-5	TGTGCCAGCAGTTACGGGCAGATGAACACTGAAGCTTTCTTT	CASSYGQMNTEAFF
TRBJ1-1	TRBD1	-	TRBV5-4	TGTGCCAGCAGCTCGGACAGGGGCACTGAAGCTTTCTTT	CASSSDRGTEAFF
TRBJ1-4	TRBD1	-	TRBV19	TGTGCCAGTAGGGGACAGGGACTCGGGGAAAAACTGTTTTTT	CASRGQGLGEKLFF
TRBJ2-4	-	-	TRBV7-9	TGTGCCAGCAGCTTCGAGAGGGAGGAATACATTCAGTACTTC	CASSFEREEYIQYF
TRBJ2-7	-	-	TRBV30	TGTGCCTGGAATCCGGGGGTGGACGACGAGCAGTACTTC	CAWNPGVDDEQYF
TRBJ1-2	-	-	TRBV5-1	TGCGCCAGCAGCTTACCGACTTTATCCCATGGCTACACCTTC	CASSLPTLSHGYTF
TRBJ1-6	TRBD1	-	TRBV28	TGTGCCAGCAGTCTATGGACAGGTGGCTCACCCCTCCACTTT	CASSLWTGGSPLHF
TRBJ2-3	-	-	TRBV7-2	TGTGCCAGCAGCTTATCCCGGAGGGATACGCAGTATTTT	CASSLSRRDTQYF
TRBJ2-7	-	once	TRBV2	TGTGCCAGCAGGGCTTCGAGGGCCGGCGACGAGCAGTACTTC	CASRASRAGDEQYF
TRBJ1-1	-	-	TRBV19	TGTGCCAGTAGTCAGGGATGGAACACTGAAGCTTTCTTT	CASSQGWNTEAFF
TRBJ2-7	-	-	TRBV12-5	TGTGCTAGTGGTTTGGTACTTAACAGGGAGACCTACGAGCAGTACTTC	CASGLVLNRETYEQYF
TRBJ2-7	TRBD2	-	TRBV19	TGTGCCAGTAGAAGCGGGACTAGTAACTACGAGCAGTACTTC	CASRSGTSNYEQYF
TRBJ1-4	-	once	TRBV28	TGTGCCAGCAGGGACCCGGGACATAGAATTAATGAAAAACTGTTTTTT	CASRDPGHRINEKLFF
TRBJ2-1	TRBD2	-	TRBV6-5	TGTGCCAGCAGTTCGTATAGCGGGGTTTACAATGAGCAGTTCTTC	CASSSYSGVYNEQFF
TRBJ1-1	-	-	TRBV6-5	TGTGCCAGCAGTCCTCAAGACACGAACACTGAAGCTTTCTTT	CASSPQDTNTEAFF
TRBJ2-7	TRBD1	-	TRBV5-4	TGTGCCAGCAGCTTGTATGGGACAGGGGGCGCCGAGCAGTACTTC	CASSLYGTGGAEQYF
TRBJ2-3	TRBD2	-	TRBV4-1	TGCGCCAGCAGCCCGGGACTAGTGGGCACAGATACGCAGTATTTT	CASSPGLVGTDTQYF